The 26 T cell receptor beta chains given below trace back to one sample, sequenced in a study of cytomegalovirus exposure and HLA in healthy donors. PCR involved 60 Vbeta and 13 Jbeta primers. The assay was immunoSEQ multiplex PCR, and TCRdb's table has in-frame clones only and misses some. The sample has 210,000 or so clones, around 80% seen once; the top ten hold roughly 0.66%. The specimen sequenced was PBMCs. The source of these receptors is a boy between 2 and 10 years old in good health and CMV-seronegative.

CDR3 nucleotides: TGCGCCAGCAGCTTCGGGACTAGCTACTACGAGCAGTACTTC. This sequence encodes CASSFGTSYYEQYF. This chain uses TRBV5-1 with TRBJ2-7; TRBD2 aligns across 9 bases. The trim removed 2 bases at V and 3 bases at J, leaving 3 bases unmatched. This CDR3 is built from 14 residues. Germline loops: CDR1 SGHRS, CDR2 YFSETQ.

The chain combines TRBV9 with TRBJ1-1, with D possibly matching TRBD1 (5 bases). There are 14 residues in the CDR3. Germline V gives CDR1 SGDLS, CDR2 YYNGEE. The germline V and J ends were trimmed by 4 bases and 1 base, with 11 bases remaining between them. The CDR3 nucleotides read TGTGCCAGCAGCCCTTACACAGGGAACACTGAAGCTTTCTTT. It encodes CASSPYTGNTEAFF. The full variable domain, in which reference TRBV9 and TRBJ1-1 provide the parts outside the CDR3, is DSGVTQTPKHLITATGQRVTLRCSPRSGDLSVYWYQQSLDQGLQFLIQYYNGEERAKGNILERFSAQQFPDLHSELNLSSLELGDSALYFCASSPYTGNTEAFFGQGTRLTVV.

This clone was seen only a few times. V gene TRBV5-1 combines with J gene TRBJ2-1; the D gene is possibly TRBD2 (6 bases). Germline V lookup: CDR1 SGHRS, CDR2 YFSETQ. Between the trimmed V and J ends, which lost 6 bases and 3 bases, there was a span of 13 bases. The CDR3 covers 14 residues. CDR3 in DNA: TGCGCCAGCACGCCGCGGGACTTCTACAATGAGCAGTTCTTC. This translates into CASTPRDFYNEQFF.

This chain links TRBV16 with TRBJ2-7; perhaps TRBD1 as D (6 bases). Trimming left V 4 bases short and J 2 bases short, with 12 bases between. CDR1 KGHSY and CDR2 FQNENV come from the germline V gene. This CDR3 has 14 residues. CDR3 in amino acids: CASSLKQGPYEQYF. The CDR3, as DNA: TGTGCCAGCAGCCTTAAACAGGGCCCCTACGAGCAGTACTTC.

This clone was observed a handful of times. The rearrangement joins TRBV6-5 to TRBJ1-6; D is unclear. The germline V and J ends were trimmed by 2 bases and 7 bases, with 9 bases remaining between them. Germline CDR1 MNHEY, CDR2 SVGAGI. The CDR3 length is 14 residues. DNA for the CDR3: TGTGCCAGCAGTTACCACGGGGTCAATTCACCCCTCCACTTT. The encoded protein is CASSYHGVNSPLHF.

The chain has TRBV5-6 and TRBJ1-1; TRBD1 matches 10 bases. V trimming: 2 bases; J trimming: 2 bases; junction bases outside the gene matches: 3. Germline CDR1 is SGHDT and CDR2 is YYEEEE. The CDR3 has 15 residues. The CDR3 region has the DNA TGTGCCAGCAGCTTCCTGACAGGGGGCAACACTGAAGCTTTCTTT. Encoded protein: CASSFLTGGNTEAFF.

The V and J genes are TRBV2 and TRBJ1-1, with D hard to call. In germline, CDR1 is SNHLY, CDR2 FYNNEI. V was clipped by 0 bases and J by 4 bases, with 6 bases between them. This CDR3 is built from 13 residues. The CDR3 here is CASSEAEFTEAFF. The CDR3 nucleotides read TGTGCCAGCAGTGAAGCGGAGTTCACTGAAGCTTTCTTT.

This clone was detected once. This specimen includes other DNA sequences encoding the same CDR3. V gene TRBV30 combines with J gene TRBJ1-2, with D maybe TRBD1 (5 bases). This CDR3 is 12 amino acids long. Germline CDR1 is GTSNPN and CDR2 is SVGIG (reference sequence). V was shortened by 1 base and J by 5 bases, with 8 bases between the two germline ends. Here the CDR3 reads CAWSGGGYGYTF. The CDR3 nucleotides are TGTGCCTGGAGTGGGGGGGGGTATGGCTACACCTTC.

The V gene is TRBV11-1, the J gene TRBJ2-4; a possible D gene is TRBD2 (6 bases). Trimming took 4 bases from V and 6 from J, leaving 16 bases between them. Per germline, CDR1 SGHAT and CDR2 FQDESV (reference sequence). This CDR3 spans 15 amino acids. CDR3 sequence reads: CASSSRPMEGNIQYF. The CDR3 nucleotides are TGTGCCAGCAGCTCCCGCCCCATGGAGGGAAACATTCAGTACTTC.

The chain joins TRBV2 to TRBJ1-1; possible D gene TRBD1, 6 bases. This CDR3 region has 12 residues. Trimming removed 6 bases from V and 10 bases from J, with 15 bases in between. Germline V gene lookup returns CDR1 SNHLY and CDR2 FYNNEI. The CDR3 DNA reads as TGTGCCAGCAGACAGGGAATCGGTTCAGCTTTCTTT. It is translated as CASRQGIGSAFF. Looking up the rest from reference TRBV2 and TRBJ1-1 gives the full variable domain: EPEVTQTPSHQVTQMGQEVILRCVPISNHLYFYWYRQILGQKVEFLVSFYNNEISEKSEIFDDQFSVERPDGSNFTLKIRSTKLEDSAMYFCASRQGIGSAFFGQGTRLTVV.

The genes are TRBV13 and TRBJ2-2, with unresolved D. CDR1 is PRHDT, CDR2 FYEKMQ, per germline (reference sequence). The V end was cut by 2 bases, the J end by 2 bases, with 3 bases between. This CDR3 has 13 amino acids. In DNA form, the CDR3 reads TGTGCCAGCAGCTTACTTAACACCGGGGAGCTGTTTTTT. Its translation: CASSLLNTGELFF.

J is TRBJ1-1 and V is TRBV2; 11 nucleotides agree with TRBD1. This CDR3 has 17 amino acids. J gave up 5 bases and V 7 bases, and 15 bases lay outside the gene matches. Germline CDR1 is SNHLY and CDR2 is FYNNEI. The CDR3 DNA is TGTGCCAGCATCCCGGGACAGGGGGACCTCTGGGATACTGAAGCTTTCTTT. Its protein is CASIPGQGDLWDTEAFF.

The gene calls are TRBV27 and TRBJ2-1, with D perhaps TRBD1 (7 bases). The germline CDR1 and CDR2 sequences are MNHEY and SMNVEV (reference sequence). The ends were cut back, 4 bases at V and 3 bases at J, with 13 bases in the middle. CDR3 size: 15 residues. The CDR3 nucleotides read TGTGCCAGCAGTTGGCAGGGGGGCGACTACAATGAGCAGTTCTTC. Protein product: CASSWQGGDYNEQFF.

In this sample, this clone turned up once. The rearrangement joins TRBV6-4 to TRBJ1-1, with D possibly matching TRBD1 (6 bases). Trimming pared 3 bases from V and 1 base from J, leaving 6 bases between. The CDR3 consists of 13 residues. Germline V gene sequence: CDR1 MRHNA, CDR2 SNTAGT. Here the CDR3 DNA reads TGTGCCAGCAGTGAGGGGGCGAACACTGAAGCTTTCTTT. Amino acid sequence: CASSEGANTEAFF.

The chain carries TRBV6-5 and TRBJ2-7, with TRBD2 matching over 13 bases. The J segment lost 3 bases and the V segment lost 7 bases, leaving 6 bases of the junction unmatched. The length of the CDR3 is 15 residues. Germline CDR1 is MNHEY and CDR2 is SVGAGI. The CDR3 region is CASKGGLAGFYEQYF. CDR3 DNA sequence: TGTGCCAGCAAGGGGGGACTAGCGGGATTCTACGAGCAGTACTTC.

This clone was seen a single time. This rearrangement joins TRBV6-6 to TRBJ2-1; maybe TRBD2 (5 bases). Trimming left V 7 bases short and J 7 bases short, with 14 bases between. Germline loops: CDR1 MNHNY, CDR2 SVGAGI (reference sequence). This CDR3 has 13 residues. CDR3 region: CASTLAQRNEQFF. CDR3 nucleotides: TGTGCCAGCACCTTAGCGCAACGGAATGAGCAGTTCTTC.

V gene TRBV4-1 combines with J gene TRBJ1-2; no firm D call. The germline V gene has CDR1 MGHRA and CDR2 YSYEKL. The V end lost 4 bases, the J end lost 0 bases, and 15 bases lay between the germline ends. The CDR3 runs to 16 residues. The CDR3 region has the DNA TGCGCCAGCAGCCCATCATCGGGTTACGCTAACTATGGCTACACCTTC. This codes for CASSPSSGYANYGYTF.

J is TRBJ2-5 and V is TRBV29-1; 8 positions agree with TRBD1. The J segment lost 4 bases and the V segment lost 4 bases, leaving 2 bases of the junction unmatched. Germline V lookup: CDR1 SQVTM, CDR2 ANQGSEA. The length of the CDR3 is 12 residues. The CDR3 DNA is TGCAGCGTTGGGACAGGGTTAGAGACCCAGTACTTC. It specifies CSVGTGLETQYF. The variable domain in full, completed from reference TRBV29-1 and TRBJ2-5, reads SAVISQKPSRDICQRGTSLTIQCQVDSQVTMMFWYRQQPGQSLTLIATANQGSEATYESGFVIDKFPISRPNLTFSTLTVSNMSPEDSSIYLCSVGTGLETQYFGPGTRLLVL.

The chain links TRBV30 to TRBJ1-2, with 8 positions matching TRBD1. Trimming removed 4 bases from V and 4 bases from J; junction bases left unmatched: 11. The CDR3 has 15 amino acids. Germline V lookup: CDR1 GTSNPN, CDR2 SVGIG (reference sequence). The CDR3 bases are TGTGCCTGGACCCACGGACAGGGACGCGCCTATGGCTACACCTTC. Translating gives CAWTHGQGRAYGYTF.

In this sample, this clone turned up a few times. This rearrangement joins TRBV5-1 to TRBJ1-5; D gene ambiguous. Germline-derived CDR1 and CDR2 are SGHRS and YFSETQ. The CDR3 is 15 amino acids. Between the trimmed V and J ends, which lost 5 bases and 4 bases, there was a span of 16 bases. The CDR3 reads CASRPSGGLNQPQHF. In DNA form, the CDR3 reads TGCGCCAGCAGACCATCTGGAGGGCTTAATCAGCCCCAGCATTTT.

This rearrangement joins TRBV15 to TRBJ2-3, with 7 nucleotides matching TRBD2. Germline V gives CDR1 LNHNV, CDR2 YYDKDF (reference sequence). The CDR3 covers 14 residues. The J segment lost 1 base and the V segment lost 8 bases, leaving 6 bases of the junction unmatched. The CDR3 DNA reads TGTGCCACCGGGGGGGGATACGGCACAGATACGCAGTATTTT. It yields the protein CATGGGYGTDTQYF.

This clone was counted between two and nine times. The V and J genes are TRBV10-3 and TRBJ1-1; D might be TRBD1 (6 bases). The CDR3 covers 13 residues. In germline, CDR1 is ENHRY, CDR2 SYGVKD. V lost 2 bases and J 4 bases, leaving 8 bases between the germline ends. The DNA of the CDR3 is TGTGCCATCAGTGAGCTGACAGGCACTGAAGCTTTCTTT. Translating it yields CAISELTGTEAFF.

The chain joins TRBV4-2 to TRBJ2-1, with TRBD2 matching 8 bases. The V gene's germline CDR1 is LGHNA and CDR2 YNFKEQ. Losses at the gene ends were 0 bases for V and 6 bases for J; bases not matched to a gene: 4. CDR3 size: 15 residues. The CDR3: CASSQESAGGNEQFF. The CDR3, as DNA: TGTGCCAGCAGCCAAGAATCCGCGGGGGGCAATGAGCAGTTCTTC.

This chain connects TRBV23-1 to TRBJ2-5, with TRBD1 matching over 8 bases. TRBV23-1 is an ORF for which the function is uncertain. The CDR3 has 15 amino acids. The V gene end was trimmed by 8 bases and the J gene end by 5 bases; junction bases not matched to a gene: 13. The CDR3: CASPTPDRGGETQYF. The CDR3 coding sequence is TGCGCCAGCCCTACCCCCGACAGGGGCGGGGAGACCCAGTACTTC.

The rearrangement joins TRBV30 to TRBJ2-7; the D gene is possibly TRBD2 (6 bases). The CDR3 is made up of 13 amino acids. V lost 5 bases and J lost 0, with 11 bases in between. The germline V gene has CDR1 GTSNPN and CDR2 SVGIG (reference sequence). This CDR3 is CAWCPGASYEQYF. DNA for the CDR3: TGTGCCTGGTGTCCGGGAGCCTCCTACGAGCAGTACTTC.

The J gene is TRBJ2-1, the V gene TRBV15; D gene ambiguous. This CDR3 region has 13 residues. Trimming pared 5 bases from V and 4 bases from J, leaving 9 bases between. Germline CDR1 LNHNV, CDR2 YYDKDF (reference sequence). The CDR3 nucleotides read TGTGCCACCAGCCCAGACGGGTACAATGAGCAGTTCTTC. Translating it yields CATSPDGYNEQFF.